The T cell receptor beta chain described here comes from a study of regulatory T cells in long-lasting Graves disease. Noted time point: newly diagnosed GD, antithyroid drugs for less than 3 months. Following extraction of RNA from PBMCs, that RNA was used to make the TCR library. Trimming left V 1 base short and J 2 bases short, with 8 bases between. CDR1 and CDR2 from the germline V gene are LNHNV and YYDKDF (reference sequence). The CDR3 is 14 residues long. iRepertoire HTBI primers and Arm-PCR of CDR3 regions built TCR beta libraries. TCRdb passed the multiplex PCR reads through MiXCR, listing each CDR3 protein once. The sample records about 530,000 distinct CDR3 sequences, about 16% being singletons. These data were also filed under a second study, of T cells in Graves' hyperthyroidism and ophthalmopathy.

The rearrangement links TRBV15 to TRBJ2-5; D is ambiguous. The receptor was isolated from a woman aged 35 to 59 with Graves disease. The sequencing used peripheral blood mononuclear cells (PBMCs), collected at new diagnosis, from a patient treated with antithyroid drugs. The CDR3 sequence is CATSRVTAQETQYF. The CDR3 nucleotides are TGTGCCACCAGCAGAGTGACTGCTCAAGAGACCCAGTACTTC.